The 29 T cell receptor beta chains reported below all come from one sample, sequenced in a study of technical replicates of blood from a few donors. Some clones are missing from TCRdb's copy, which holds only in-frame ones; the method was immunoSEQ multiplex PCR. The table has approximately 81,000 clones, approximately 94% seen once. The sequenced material came from T cells isolated from PBMCs. The origin of the receptors is a human donor in good health.

V and J are TRBV6-1 and TRBJ2-7; D perhaps matches TRBD1 (5 bases). Germline-derived CDR1 and CDR2 are MNHNS and SASEGT. Trimming took 2 bases from V and 2 from J, leaving 13 bases between them. The CDR3 totals 15 residues. The CDR3 nucleotides read TGTGCCAGCAGTGAATTAGAAACAGGAGCCTACGAGCAGTACTTC. This gives the protein CASSELETGAYEQYF.

In the case of this clone: The sample contains more than one DNA sequence encoding this CDR3. The V and J genes are TRBV9 and TRBJ2-1; 7 bases agree with TRBD2. This CDR3 is built from 15 residues. Germline V lookup: CDR1 SGDLS, CDR2 YYNGEE. Trimming cost V 0 bases and J 3 bases; bases outside gene matches: 3. This CDR3 reads CASSVGGGSYNEQFF. The CDR3 DNA is TGTGCCAGCAGCGTAGGAGGCGGGAGCTACAATGAGCAGTTCTTC. The variable domain in full, with the rest retrieved from reference TRBV9 and TRBJ2-1, is DSGVTQTPKHLITATGQRVTLRCSPRSGDLSVYWYQQSLDQGLQFLIQYYNGEERAKGNILERFSAQQFPDLHSELNLSSLELGDSALYFCASSVGGGSYNEQFFGPGTRLTVL.

The V call is TRBV6-6, the J call TRBJ2-7; 9 bases agree with TRBD1. Looked up from germline, CDR1 is MNHNY and CDR2 is SVGAGI (reference sequence). CDR3 length: 15 residues. After removal of 2 bases from V and 7 bases from J, the junction contained 9 bases not matched to a gene. The CDR3 nucleotides are TGTGCCAGCAGTTACGGGACAGGGACGCTACTGGAGCAGTACTTC. Its protein product is CASSYGTGTLLEQYF.

This clone was picked up one time. The chain is built from TRBV4-1 and TRBJ2-2; D perhaps matches TRBD2 (6 bases). This CDR3 spans 15 amino acids. The V gene lost 3 bases and the J gene lost 3 bases, with 11 bases spanning the gap. CDR1 and CDR2 from the germline V gene are MGHRA and YSYEKL. This CDR3 reads CASSHGAGYTGELFF. CDR3 nucleotide sequence: TGCGCCAGCAGCCATGGGGCGGGATACACCGGGGAGCTGTTTTTT.

This chain links TRBV4-3 with TRBJ2-7, with D unresolved. V shed 0 bases and J shed 7 bases, with 22 bases lying between them. Per the germline V gene, CDR1 is LGHNA and CDR2 is YSLEER. The CDR3 is 17 residues long. CDR3 sequence (DNA): TGCGCCAGCAGCCAAGATAGATGGGCTGATCCCTCTTTAGAGCAGTACTTC. Its protein product is CASSQDRWADPSLEQYF.

The chain carries TRBV27 and TRBJ2-1; 7 positions match TRBD2. Unmatched junction bases numbered 2, after V lost 0 bases and J lost 9 bases. There are 13 residues in the CDR3. The germline V gene encodes CDR1 MNHEY and CDR2 SMNVEV (reference sequence). This CDR3 is CASSLSWEGEQFF. The CDR3 DNA sequence: TGTGCCAGCAGTTTATCGTGGGAGGGTGAGCAGTTCTTC.

The chain couples TRBV10-3 to TRBJ2-7; 8 bases are a match to TRBD1. With 0 bases clipped from V and 5 bases from J, the junction kept 15 bases outside the gene matches. The CDR3 extends over 18 amino acids. Per the germline V gene, CDR1 is ENHRY and CDR2 is SYGVKD. The CDR3 region has the DNA TGTGCCATCAGTGAGTCTCCCTTCGGGGACAGGATGGAGGACGAGCAGTACTTC. Translated: CAISESPFGDRMEDEQYF.

CDR3 residues: CSVVPGGETQYF. CDR3 DNA sequence: TGCAGCGTTGTGCCAGGGGGGGAGACCCAGTACTTC. This chain links TRBV29-1 with TRBJ2-5, with D perhaps matching TRBD1 (7 bases). The germline gives CDR1 SQVTM, CDR2 ANQGSEA. V lost 4 bases and J lost 5, with 11 bases in between. The CDR3 has 12 residues. The full variable domain, in which reference TRBV29-1 and TRBJ2-5 provide the parts outside the CDR3, is SAVISQKPSRDICQRGTSLTIQCQVDSQVTMMFWYRQQPGQSLTLIATANQGSEATYESGFVIDKFPISRPNLTFSTLTVSNMSPEDSSIYLCSVVPGGETQYFGPGTRLLVL.

This clone was counted once. The chain uses TRBV7-9 and TRBJ2-5; weak D call: TRBD2 (5 bases). Per germline, CDR1 SEHNR and CDR2 FQNEAQ (reference sequence). Trimming removed 7 bases at V and 5 bases at J, with 17 bases between. CDR3 length: 14 residues. In nucleotides, the CDR3 is TGTGCCAGCACGGAGGTAGGGCCGGGGGAGACCCAGTACTTC. This codes for CASTEVGPGETQYF.

J is TRBJ1-3 and V is TRBV6-6, with D possibly TRBD1 on 6 matching bases. Trimming took off 2 bases at V and 4 bases at J, with 15 bases between the two ends. Germline CDR1 is MNHNY and CDR2 is SVGAGI (reference sequence). The CDR3 extends over 16 amino acids. CDR3 nucleotides: TGTGCCAGCAGTTACAATGGACAGCTGGGAGGAAACACCATATATTTT. Translating gives CASSYNGQLGGNTIYF.

The V call is TRBV19, the J call TRBJ2-1, with 12 bases lining up with TRBD2. CDR1 LNHDA and CDR2 SQIVND come from the germline V gene (reference sequence). The CDR3 consists of 17 residues. Unmatched junction bases numbered 10, after V lost 3 bases and J lost 7 bases. CDR3 region: CASSIPLTSGRINEQFF. In nucleotides, the CDR3 is TGTGCCAGTAGTATCCCCCTCACTAGCGGGAGGATAAATGAGCAGTTCTTC.

CDR3 bases: TGTGCCAGCAGCTTAGTGACAGGGGATTCCTATGGCTACACCTTC. Protein product: CASSLVTGDSYGYTF. The J gene is TRBJ1-2, the V gene TRBV11-2; 8 bases are shared with TRBD1. This CDR3 region has 15 residues. V gave up 1 base and J gave up 4 bases; unmatched junction bases: 5. Germline CDR1 is SGHAT and CDR2 is FQNNGV.

The chain is built from TRBV7-2 and TRBJ1-5; 7 positions agree with TRBD1. In germline, CDR1 is SGHTA, CDR2 FQGNSA. V lost 2 bases and J lost 7; bases outside the gene matches: 5. This CDR3 contains 14 residues. The CDR3 region has the DNA TGTGCCAGCAGCTTAAAGGGGGCACAACAGCCCCAGCATTTT. This encodes CASSLKGAQQPQHF.

The chain joins TRBV5-1 to TRBJ2-2; D is perhaps TRBD1 (6 bases). There are 16 residues in the CDR3. Trimming took 1 base from V and 0 from J, leaving 10 bases between them. The germline CDR1 and CDR2 sequences are SGHRS and YFSETQ. The CDR3 coding sequence is TGCGCCAGCAGCTTGAGGGACAAGGCGAACACCGGGGAGCTGTTTTTT. As protein: CASSLRDKANTGELFF.

The chain employs TRBV6-1 and TRBJ1-2; unclear D gene. The CDR3 has 12 amino acids. Trimming pared 6 bases from V and 4 bases from J, leaving 9 bases between. Germline CDR1 reads MNHNS; CDR2 reads SASEGT. Written as DNA, the CDR3 is TGTGCCAGCAGAAAGGAGGTCTATGGCTACACCTTC. The encoded protein is CASRKEVYGYTF.

The table lists this clone with a count of one. The chain combines TRBV19 with TRBJ1-1; the match to TRBD1 covers 7 bases. With 8 bases clipped from V and 7 bases from J, the junction kept 10 bases outside the gene matches. The CDR3 spans 13 residues. Germline V CDR1 and CDR2: LNHDA, SQIVND (reference sequence). CDR3 in amino acids: CASQLQGNGEAFF. CDR3 nucleotides: TGTGCCAGTCAACTACAGGGGAACGGTGAAGCTTTCTTT.

This clone was seen just once. V gene TRBV6-5 combines with J gene TRBJ2-4; maybe TRBD1 (6 bases). Trimming pared 0 bases from V and 5 bases from J, leaving 8 bases between. Germline CDR1 reads MNHEY; CDR2 reads SVGAGI. This CDR3 is 14 amino acids long. This CDR3 reads CASSYSKGENIQYF. In nucleotides, the CDR3 is TGTGCCAGCAGTTACTCAAAGGGGGAAAACATTCAGTACTTC.

In DNA, the CDR3 is TGTGCCAGCAGCGTAGGGGGCCTAGGAGTTGGCACAGATACGCAGTATTTT. Translated: CASSVGGLGVGTDTQYF. The genes are TRBV9 and TRBJ2-3; weak D call: TRBD1 (5 bases). Deletions cut 0 bases from V and 1 base from J, with 15 bases between. CDR1 and CDR2 from the germline V gene are SGDLS and YYNGEE. The CDR3 length is 17 residues.

This chain links TRBV27 with TRBJ1-2; D remains ambiguous. CDR1 is MNHEY, CDR2 SMNVEV, per germline (reference sequence). The CDR3 consists of 16 residues. Trimming left V 5 bases short and J 1 base short, with 17 bases between. CDR3 region: CASSPRPHGFNYGYTF. The CDR3 DNA sequence: TGTGCCAGCAGTCCCCGCCCCCACGGTTTTAACTATGGCTACACCTTC.

The chain carries TRBV9 and TRBJ2-1, with D unresolved. The CDR3 runs to 15 residues. The V end was cut by 2 bases, the J end by 0 bases, with 9 bases between. The V gene's germline CDR1 is SGDLS and CDR2 YYNGEE. CDR3 sequence (DNA): TGTGCCAGCAGCGTTGACAACTTCTCCTACAATGAGCAGTTCTTC. It is translated as CASSVDNFSYNEQFF.

The V gene is TRBV15, the J gene TRBJ1-3; maybe TRBD1 (5 bases). The V gene lost 7 bases and the J gene lost 7 bases, with 14 bases spanning the gap. In germline, CDR1 is LNHNV, CDR2 YYDKDF (reference sequence). The CDR3 spans 13 residues. CDR3 DNA sequence: TGTGCCACCACCGGGGGGGTATCGAACACCATATATTTT. This codes for CATTGGVSNTIYF. The whole variable domain, filled in from reference TRBV15 and TRBJ1-3, reads DAMVIQNPRYQVTQFGKPVTLSCSQTLNHNVMYWYQQKSSQAPKLLFHYYDKDFNNEADTPDNFQSRRPNTSFCFLDIRSPGLGDTAMYLCATTGGVSNTIYFGEGSWLTVV.

The chain couples TRBV4-1 to TRBJ1-2, with TRBD1 matching over 9 bases. From germline, CDR1 is MGHRA and CDR2 YSYEKL. This CDR3 region has 15 residues. V was pared by 4 bases and J by 10 bases, with 13 bases of the junction left unmatched. This CDR3 reads CASSLRPGTGIYYTF. Here the CDR3 DNA reads TGCGCCAGCAGCCTGCGACCAGGGACAGGGATTTACTACACCTTC.

The V and J genes are TRBV14 and TRBJ2-7, with D possibly TRBD1 on 6 matching bases. The germline CDR1 and CDR2 sequences are SGHDN and FVKESK. The CDR3 has 13 amino acids. V was trimmed by 2 bases and J by 7 bases, leaving 12 bases between them. The CDR3 reads CASSQQRTGEQYF. CDR3 in DNA: TGTGCCAGCAGCCAACAAAGAACAGGGGAGCAGTACTTC.

V gene TRBV19 combines with J gene TRBJ2-1; D perhaps matches TRBD2 (6 bases). In germline, CDR1 is LNHDA, CDR2 SQIVND (reference sequence). The CDR3 is made up of 15 amino acids. V dropped 3 bases and J dropped 5 bases, with 14 bases sitting between them. The DNA for the CDR3 is TGTGCCAGTAGTATGAGGGGCGGGGAAAACAATGAGCAGTTCTTC. Residues: CASSMRGGENNEQFF.

V gene TRBV5-4 combines with J gene TRBJ2-5; 10 nucleotides align to TRBD2. Per the germline V gene, CDR1 is SGHNT and CDR2 is YYREEE (reference sequence). The CDR3 consists of 13 residues. V trimming: 4 bases; J trimming: 5 bases; junction bases outside the gene matches: 2. In nucleotides, the CDR3 is TGTGCCAGCAGCCTGGGACTAGCGGAGACCCAGTACTTC. Translated, it gives CASSLGLAETQYF. The full variable domain, in which reference TRBV5-4 and TRBJ2-5 provide the parts outside the CDR3, is ETGVTQSPTHLIKTRGQQVTLRCSSQSGHNTVSWYQQALGQGPQFIFQYYREEENGRGNFPPRFSGLQFPNYSSELNVNALELDDSALYLCASSLGLAETQYFGPGTRLLVL.

The chain couples TRBV29-1 to TRBJ2-1, with 8 bases aligning to TRBD2. The germline V gene has CDR1 SQVTM and CDR2 ANQGSEA. After removal of 2 bases from V and 8 bases from J, the junction contained 2 bases not matched to a gene. CDR3 length equals 12 residues. CDR3 residues: CSVETGRDEQFF. The CDR3 nucleotides read TGCAGCGTTGAAACCGGGAGGGATGAGCAGTTCTTC.

CDR3 in amino acids: CASHRGGGATEAFF. CDR3 DNA: TGTGCCTCCCACAGGGGGGGCGGCGCCACTGAAGCTTTCTTT. The chain uses TRBV30 and TRBJ1-1; 8 bases agree with TRBD1. The J segment lost 4 bases and the V segment lost 7 bases, leaving 11 bases of the junction unmatched. Germline V gene sequence: CDR1 GTSNPN, CDR2 SVGIG (reference sequence). The CDR3 loop spans 14 amino acids.

CDR3 amino acids: CAWIASVEAFF. The CDR3 DNA reads TGTGCCTGGATTGCCAGCGTTGAAGCTTTCTTT. The chain joins TRBV30 to TRBJ1-1; unclear D gene. Germline assignment: CDR1 GTSNPN and CDR2 SVGIG (reference sequence). Trimming removed 4 bases from V and 7 bases from J, with 10 bases in between. CDR3 length: 11 residues.

V is TRBV13 and J is TRBJ2-1; D is unclear. Germline CDR1 reads PRHDT; CDR2 reads FYEKMQ (reference sequence). Trimming shortened V by 6 bases and J by 9 bases, and 12 bases separated the two germline ends. This CDR3 is built from 12 residues. The CDR3 loop is CASSYVASEQFF. CDR3 bases: TGTGCCAGCAGTTACGTCGCGAGTGAGCAGTTCTTC.